The present entry profiles one TCR beta chain with its context. Its antigen is still unknown. Sequencing was performed with immunoSEQ multiplex PCR; in TCRdb, only in-frame clones are kept and a portion is missing. The table has more than 1.2 million clones, about 98.5% seen once; the top ten hold around 0.38%. This sample is part of a study of shared clonotypes between healthy human individuals. General study points: Non-shared clonotypes had lower generation probabilities than clonotypes shared by all four sorted-subset donors.

The CDR3 length is 14 residues. Trimming cost V 7 bases and J 4 bases, with 19 bases left between them. CDR1 and CDR2 from the germline V gene are SQVTM and ANQGSEA. The sequencing input was naive CD4+ T cells sorted from blood. The subset: CD45RA+ positively selected. The gene calls are TRBV29-1 and TRBJ1-1; D perhaps matches TRBD1 (5 bases). The clonotype originates from a man aged 30 to 45 in good health. Here the CDR3 DNA reads TGCAGCGGGTGTGGCCTTGGGGGGTCCACTGAAGCTTTCTTT. It is translated as CSGCGLGGSTEAFF.